The sequence of this T cell receptor beta chain was determined in a study of beta chain features in type 1 diabetes. Of note for this clone: The antigen remains undetermined.

Looked up from germline, CDR1 is MNHEY and CDR2 is SVGAGI. V lost 8 bases to trimming and J lost 0 bases, with 11 bases between them. The CDR3 has 15 amino acids. Findings and limits, study-wide: There were fewer insertions and more deletions at the VDJ junctions of type 1 diabetes patients.

Of the isolated RNA, all was reverse transcribed, and so the sequenced material was expressed TCRB transcripts. Sequencing was performed with immunoSEQ multiplex PCR; in TCRdb, only in-frame clones are kept and a portion is missing. The repertoire holds 200,000 to 250,000 clones, with about 11% as singletons. Sequencing input: central memory CD4+ T cells from blood. V usage is TRBV6-5 and J usage is TRBJ2-6; D is unresolved. This clonotype originated in a man between 18 and 29 years old in good health. DNA of the CDR3: TGTGCCAGCCTTCCCACCTTCTCTGGGGCCAACGTCCTGACTTTC. Its translation: CASLPTFSGANVLTF.